Shown below are 26 T cell receptor beta chains from a single sample sequenced in a study of blood T cell repertoires in COVID-19. Produced via immunoSEQ multiplex PCR; TCRdb's table is partial and in-frame only. The sample lists fewer than 400,000 clones, roughly 89% occurring once. Input material: PBMCs or T cells enriched from blood (not recorded which). The receptors here all came from a woman under 30 who had recovered from COVID-19.

V usage is TRBV28 and J usage is TRBJ2-7; D possibly corresponds to TRBD2 (5 bases). The CDR3 extends over 16 amino acids. Germline V lookup: CDR1 MDHEN, CDR2 SYDVKM. V was pared by 2 bases and J by 7 bases, with 21 bases between. Here the CDR3 reads CASSLPRASGLVEQYF. CDR3 bases: TGTGCCAGCAGTTTACCGCGGGCATCGGGCCTGGTTGAGCAGTACTTC. Variable domain in full (rest from reference TRBV28 and TRBJ2-7): DVKVTQSSRYLVKRTGEKVFLECVQDMDHENMFWYRQDPGLGLRLIYFSYDVKMKEKGDIPEGYSVSREKKERFSLILESASTNQTSMYLCASSLPRASGLVEQYFGPGTRLTVT.

V and J are TRBV21-1 and TRBJ1-1; the tabulated D call, TRBD1, remains unverified against the DNA. TRBV21-1 is reported as a pseudogene. CDR3 size: 13 residues. In DNA, the CDR3 is TGTGCCAGCGGCAACAGGGTTAACACTGAAGCTTTCTTT. Amino acids: CASGNRVNTEAFF.

The chain carries TRBV9 and TRBJ1-3; D is possibly TRBD1 (6 bases). This CDR3 is built from 16 residues. Trimming left V 3 bases short and J 0 bases short, with 13 bases between. Germline CDR1 reads SGDLS; CDR2 reads YYNGEE. CDR3 sequence reads: CASSGGTFYSGNTIYF. The CDR3 bases are TGTGCCAGCAGCGGAGGGACATTCTACTCTGGAAACACCATATATTTT. Together with reference TRBV9 and TRBJ1-3, the CDR3 gives the full variable domain: DSGVTQTPKHLITATGQRVTLRCSPRSGDLSVYWYQQSLDQGLQFLIQYYNGEERAKGNILERFSAQQFPDLHSELNLSSLELGDSALYFCASSGGTFYSGNTIYFGEGSWLTVV.

V is TRBV7-8 and J is TRBJ2-5; no definite D call. V lost 1 base and J lost 2, with 5 bases in between. The CDR3 is 13 residues long. Germline V lookup: CDR1 SGHVS, CDR2 FQNEAQ. The CDR3: CASSLGRQETQYF. For the CDR3, the DNA is TGTGCCAGCAGCTTAGGCAGGCAAGAGACCCAGTACTTC.

The chain joins TRBV5-1 to TRBJ2-1; 9 bases are a match to TRBD2. CDR3 length: 15 residues. J was trimmed by 0 bases and V by 4 bases; bases with no gene match: 2. CDR1 and CDR2 from the germline V gene are SGHRS and YFSETQ. CDR3 in DNA: TGCGCCAGCAGCGCGGGGGGGAGCTCCTACAATGAGCAGTTCTTC. It is translated as CASSAGGSSYNEQFF.

The chain is built from TRBV10-3 and TRBJ2-3, with 7 bases fitting TRBD2. CDR1 and CDR2 from the germline V gene are ENHRY and SYGVKD. Trimming at V came to 7 bases and at J to 1 base, leaving 14 bases not matched to a gene. CDR3 length equals 17 residues. CDR3 in DNA: TGTGCCATCACAGAGGCTTTCGGGGAGGGACGCACAGATACGCAGTATTTT. Encoded protein: CAITEAFGEGRTDTQYF.

The chain employs TRBV4-2 and TRBJ2-7; 9 positions match TRBD2. After removal of 1 base from V and 7 bases from J, the junction contained 8 bases not matched to a gene. The CDR3 runs to 15 residues. Germline V CDR1 and CDR2: LGHNA, YNFKEQ. The CDR3 protein is CASSQGTSVLQEQYF. The CDR3 DNA reads TGTGCCAGCAGCCAAGGGACTAGCGTCCTGCAGGAGCAGTACTTC.

This CDR3 reads CASSYGGPNYGYTF. CDR3 DNA: TGTGCCAGCAGTTATGGGGGCCCAAACTATGGCTACACCTTC. V gene TRBV27 combines with J gene TRBJ1-2; maybe TRBD1 (6 bases). The germline CDR1 and CDR2 sequences are MNHEY and SMNVEV (reference sequence). Trimming shortened V by 4 bases and J by 2 bases, and 11 bases separated the two germline ends. This CDR3 spans 14 amino acids.

As regards this clone: The same CDR3 arises from other DNA sequences in this sample as well. This sequence joins TRBV28 and TRBJ1-2, with D perhaps TRBD1 (6 bases). The CDR3 loop spans 13 amino acids. Trimming removed 6 bases from V and 5 bases from J, with 13 bases in between. Germline CDR1 and CDR2: MDHEN and SYDVKM. The CDR3 DNA reads as TGTGCCAGCAGCCCTGGACAGTTTTATGGCTACACCTTC. Translating gives CASSPGQFYGYTF.

The V call is TRBV12-3 or TRBV12-4, the J call TRBJ1-1; a possible D gene is TRBD1 (5 bases). V gave up 5 bases and J gave up 9 bases, with 13 bases separating them. The CDR3 length is 12 residues. The CDR3 DNA follows: TGTGCCAGCAGTCACGGAGGGGAAAAAGCTTTCTTT. Encoded protein: CASSHGGEKAFF.

The chain recombines TRBV20-1 with TRBJ1-6; weak D call: TRBD1 (6 bases). The CDR3 spans 17 residues. The ends were cut back, 3 bases at V and 4 bases at J, with 19 bases in the middle. Germline loops: CDR1 DFQATT, CDR2 SNEGSKA (reference sequence). CDR3 bases: TGCAGTGCTAGTAAAGGGGAGGGGGGTCGTTATAATTCACCCCTCCACTTT. This codes for CSASKGEGGRYNSPLHF.

The table lists this clone with a count of one. V is TRBV5-1 and J is TRBJ1-2; 8 bases are shared with TRBD1. There are 14 residues in the CDR3. Trimming took 4 bases from V and 8 from J; bases not matched to a gene: 10. Germline CDR1 SGHRS, CDR2 YFSETQ. CDR3 bases: TGCGCCAGCAGCCCGACCGGACAGGGTGGGGGCTACACCTTC. This sequence encodes CASSPTGQGGGYTF. Variable domain in full (rest from reference TRBV5-1 and TRBJ1-2): KAGVTQTPRYLIKTRGQQVTLSCSPISGHRSVSWYQQTPGQGLQFLFEYFSETQRNKGNFPGRFSGRQFSNSRSEMNVSTLELGDSALYLCASSPTGQGGGYTFGSGTRLTVV.

CDR3 DNA sequence: TGTGCCAGCCGTTCCGGACAGGATAATTCACCCCTCCACTTT. Protein product: CASRSGQDNSPLHF. V gene TRBV10-3 combines with J gene TRBJ1-6; 7 bases align to TRBD1. J lost 5 bases, V lost 10 bases, and 8 bases had no gene match. The CDR3 sequence is 14 residues long. CDR1 and CDR2 (germline): ENHRY, SYGVKD.

The V gene is TRBV10-3, the J gene TRBJ1-3, with TRBD1 matching 9 bases. The CDR3 is made up of 16 amino acids. V trimming: 4 bases; J trimming: 2 bases; junction bases outside the gene matches: 6. Germline V gives CDR1 ENHRY, CDR2 SYGVKD. The CDR3 bases are TGTGCCATCAGTGCGACAGGGGGAGGGACTGGAAACACCATATATTTT. Its protein is CAISATGGGTGNTIYF.

This chain links TRBV5-8 with TRBJ1-1; TRBD1 matches 7 bases. The V segment lost 2 bases and the J segment 3 bases; nucleotides outside the gene matches: 10. The CDR3 has 16 residues. Germline V gene lookup returns CDR1 SGHTS and CDR2 YDEGEE. The CDR3 DNA is TGTGCCAGCAGCTTTCGACAGGGCGTGCCGGACACTGAAGCTTTCTTT. This encodes CASSFRQGVPDTEAFF.

The rearrangement uses TRBV6-5 and TRBJ1-4, with 10 bases aligning to TRBD1. CDR1 and CDR2 from the germline V gene are MNHEY and SVGAGI. The CDR3 length is 14 residues. V shed 8 bases and J 6 bases; nucleotides not matched to a gene: 6. CDR3 DNA: TGTGCCAGCTGCGACAGGGGGCTGGATGAAAAACTGTTTTTT. Protein sequence: CASCDRGLDEKLFF.

The genes are TRBV5-6 and TRBJ2-1; 9 positions agree with TRBD2. The CDR3 has 15 residues. The trim removed 0 bases at V and 6 bases at J, leaving 4 bases unmatched. In germline, CDR1 is SGHDT, CDR2 YYEEEE. CDR3 bases: TGTGCCAGCAGCTTGGGCGGGAGGGCCAGCAATGAGCAGTTCTTC. As protein: CASSLGGRASNEQFF.

The chain employs TRBV18 and TRBJ1-2; 7 nucleotides agree with TRBD1. Per germline, CDR1 KGHSH and CDR2 LQKENI. The CDR3 extends over 14 amino acids. With V trimmed by 0 bases and J by 4 bases, 2 bases remained unmatched. Written as DNA, the CDR3 is TGTGCCAGCTCACCACCGACAGGGCCCTATGGCTACACCTTC. It codes for CASSPPTGPYGYTF.

V gene TRBV5-4 combines with J gene TRBJ2-2; no firm D call. Germline assignment: CDR1 SGHNT and CDR2 YYREEE (reference sequence). This CDR3 contains 12 residues. V dropped 3 bases and J dropped 8 bases, with 8 bases sitting between them. Here the CDR3 reads CASSSPLGELFF. CDR3 DNA sequence: TGTGCCAGCAGCTCCCCCCTGGGGGAGCTGTTTTTT.

The gene calls are TRBV28 and TRBJ2-2; 13 nucleotides agree with TRBD2. Germline CDR1 is MDHEN and CDR2 is SYDVKM. Trimming took 6 bases from V and 3 from J; bases not matched to a gene: 7. The CDR3 is 17 residues long. The CDR3: CASRRPLAGGYTGELFF. DNA of the CDR3: TGTGCCAGCAGACGACCACTAGCGGGGGGGTACACCGGGGAGCTGTTTTTT. The entire variable domain, with the rest obtained from reference TRBV28 and TRBJ2-2, is as follows: DVKVTQSSRYLVKRTGEKVFLECVQDMDHENMFWYRQDPGLGLRLIYFSYDVKMKEKGDIPEGYSVSREKKERFSLILESASTNQTSMYLCASRRPLAGGYTGELFFGEGSRLTVL.

The rearrangement joins TRBV13 to TRBJ1-6; D gene ambiguous. The ends were cut back, 1 base at V and 7 bases at J, with 11 bases in the middle. Germline-derived CDR1 and CDR2 are PRHDT and FYEKMQ (reference sequence). The CDR3 length is 15 residues. CDR3 amino acids: CASSLVFQRNSPLHF. CDR3 DNA: TGTGCCAGCAGCTTAGTTTTTCAGAGGAATTCACCCCTCCACTTT.

The V and J genes are TRBV12-2 and TRBJ2-1; the tabulated D call, TRBD2, remains unverified against the DNA. TRBV12-2 is a pseudogene locus. The CDR3 is 17 residues long. The CDR3 loop is CASRLAQVGVGRNEQFF. Here the CDR3 DNA reads TGTGCAAGTCGCTTAGCGCAAGTGGGAGTAGGCCGAAATGAGCAGTTCTTC.

The chain combines TRBV11-2 with TRBJ1-1; maybe TRBD1 (6 bases). The CDR3 has 15 residues. The V end lost 3 bases, the J end lost 1 base, and 12 bases lay between the germline ends. Germline loops: CDR1 SGHAT, CDR2 FQNNGV. CDR3 nucleotide sequence: TGTGCCAGCAGCTTCCTCGGGGGGCGGAACACTGAAGCTTTCTTT. This sequence encodes CASSFLGGRNTEAFF.

For the CDR3, the DNA is TGTGCCAGCAGCCGTAGTGAAGGAGGAGGGTACTACGAGCAGTACTTC. This codes for CASSRSEGGGYYEQYF. The chain carries TRBV9 and TRBJ2-7; possibly TRBD2 for D (6 bases). This CDR3 region has 16 residues. The germline V gene has CDR1 SGDLS and CDR2 YYNGEE. Trimming took 4 bases from V and 3 from J, leaving 20 bases between them. Based on the CDR3 plus reference TRBV9 and TRBJ2-7, the full variable domain is DSGVTQTPKHLITATGQRVTLRCSPRSGDLSVYWYQQSLDQGLQFLIQYYNGEERAKGNILERFSAQQFPDLHSELNLSSLELGDSALYFCASSRSEGGGYYEQYFGPGTRLTVT.

The chain uses TRBV20-1 and TRBJ2-5; 8 positions match TRBD2. The CDR3 runs 15 residues. Looked up from germline, CDR1 is DFQATT and CDR2 is SNEGSKA (reference sequence). With 3 bases clipped from V and 4 bases from J, the junction kept 10 bases outside the gene matches. The CDR3 here is CSASPFGRASETQYF. In nucleotides, the CDR3 is TGCAGTGCTAGTCCATTCGGGAGGGCCTCAGAGACCCAGTACTTC.

This chain's CDR3 is CASSLEEGARYGYTF. CDR3 coding DNA: TGTGCCAGCAGCTTAGAGGAGGGGGCGCGGTATGGCTACACCTTC. The J gene is TRBJ1-2, the V gene TRBV7-9; 7 positions match TRBD1. CDR3 length: 15 amino acids. Trimming at V came to 1 base and at J to 5 bases, leaving 7 bases not matched to a gene. CDR1 SEHNR and CDR2 FQNEAQ come from the germline V gene (reference sequence).